One T cell receptor (beta chain) is described in this entry. Antigen: not known. Conventional CD4 T cells were sorted as CD4+CD127+ cells. The table came from immunoSEQ multiplex PCR; TCRdb's copy has only in-frame clones and leaves some out. The repertoire holds about 24,000 clones, approximately 96% seen once, with 0.17% in the top ten. This record comes from a study of B cell selection in AIRE deficiency. Whole-study results and caveats: Healthy donors alone shared around 33% of about 3,600 Treg sequences; patients alone about 9.1%. AIRE-deficient Tconv and Treg repertoires matched healthy donors in TCRBV, CDR3 length, diversity.

CDR3 length: 15 amino acids. V was shortened by 5 bases and J by 2 bases, with 14 bases between the two germline ends. Germline V gives CDR1 LNHDA, CDR2 SQIVND (reference sequence). The sample consisted of CD4+CD127+ conventional T cells sorted from PBMCs. The genes are TRBV19 and TRBJ2-3; D is possibly TRBD2 (6 bases). This TCR came from a human donor in good health. The CDR3 sequence is CASSATRPYTDTQYF. For the CDR3, the DNA is TGTGCCAGTAGTGCGACTAGACCTTACACAGATACGCAGTATTTT.